The table lists the clone carrying this T cell receptor (beta chain) with a count of one. The source of the sample is a study of blood T cell repertoires in COVID-19. On the study more broadly: Acute and convalescent COVID-19 specimens originated in the United States, Italy and Spain. In each case, the material was cDNA or gDNA derived from T cells, B-cell-depleted T cells, or PBMCs.

Under the authors' procedure: Counts of nucleated cells, estimated from reference gene primer amplification, were obtained. Assay used: immunoSEQ multiplex PCR; TCRdb lists only in-frame clones, some missing. The V and J calls and clone size were taken over from that table, and D and trimming were inferred from the DNA. The sample holds 75,000 or so clones, approximately 91% seen once. The receptor was derived from a man between 65 and 85 years old with acute or convalescent COVID-19. Sequenced sample: peripheral blood.

CDR3 DNA sequence: TGTGCCAGCAGCGAGACTAGCTCCTACAATGAGCAGTTCTTC. It codes for CASSETSSYNEQFF. The rearrangement uses TRBV7-9 and TRBJ2-1, with D tentatively TRBD2 (6 bases). The CDR3 has 14 amino acids. V was clipped by 5 bases and J by 0 bases, with 8 bases between them. Germline CDR1 and CDR2: SEHNR and FQNEAQ (reference sequence). The full variable domain, its missing parts supplied by reference TRBV7-9 and TRBJ2-1, is DTGVSQNPRHKITKRGQNVTFRCDPISEHNRLYWYRQTLGQGPEFLTYFQNEAQLEKSRLLSDRFSAERPKGSFSTLEIQRTEQGDSAMYLCASSETSSYNEQFFGPGTRLTVL.